This T cell receptor beta chain was sequenced for a study of STAT5B mutations in CD4+ large granular lymphocyte leukemia. Notes on the study in general: Compared with healthy controls (2/35), patient top clones favored TRBV06 (8/27). Patient CD4-sorted repertoires stayed more clonal than healthy ones after leukemic-clone removal.

A remark on this clone: Its target is unknown.

In the original workflow: Lowest detectable productive clonotype frequency was 2.59 x 10-5. The protocol was immunoSEQ multiplex PCR, while the TCRdb copy is restricted to in-frame clones and leaves out a portion. V, J and clone size are taken as reported in that table, and D and trimming were inferred from the DNA itself. The data show 30,000 to 40,000 clones, with approximately 88% seen just once and roughly 0.98% held by the top ten. V was clipped by 6 bases and J by 7 bases, with 30 bases between them. Per the germline V gene, CDR1 is SNHLY and CDR2 is FYNNEI. The CDR3 has 18 residues. Buffy coats from healthy blood donors served as controls.

Source material: CD4+ T cells from blood buffy coats. The chain recombines TRBV2 with TRBJ1-1, with D maybe TRBD1 (5 bases). The source is a human donor in good health. CDR3 in amino acids: CASSHDPPGKKRRGEAFF. DNA of the CDR3: TGTGCCAGCAGCCACGATCCTCCCGGGAAAAAGAGGAGGGGTGAAGCTTTCTTT.